The T cell receptor beta chain under discussion was sequenced for a study of T cell responses to AZD1222 COVID-19 vaccine. Assay: immunoSEQ multiplex PCR; the TCRdb copy retains only in-frame clones and omits some. This repertoire shows over 110,000 clones, approximately 90% found once; its top ten account for roughly 3.1%. The CDR3 spans 12 residues. CDR1 and CDR2 (germline): SGDLS, YYNGEE. Trimming left V 10 bases short and J 1 base short, with 9 bases between. Study observations and caveats: The donor group comprised mostly white British people and more females; the analysis possibly underestimated clonal diversity. Once two AZD1222 doses were given, Spike-specific TCR breadth and depth went up. The study reported that nearly half of spike-specific TCRs target unmutated variant regions. Just 6 or 7 people given AZD1222 tested seropositive at baseline.

Concerning this clone: Its cognate antigen is unknown.

The sequencing here drew on peripheral blood, taken on day 0 of AZD1222 vaccination. V and J are TRBV9 and TRBJ2-1; no firm D call. The clonotype originates from an adult in good health. The CDR3 loop is CASSRSYNEQFF. The CDR3 DNA is TGTGCCTCCTCGAGGTCCTACAATGAGCAGTTCTTC.